The entry below gives a single T cell receptor (beta chain) sequence along with its context. Its target is unknown. This entry is derived from a study of identical twins. Study conclusions and caveats: High-abundance cord blood beta clonotypes had fewer insertions; memory repertoires showed none. A cross-sectional statistical analysis, not follow-up of the same donors, supported the conclusions.

Deletions cut 3 bases from V and 10 bases from J, with 10 bases between. This CDR3 is built from 11 residues. A universal primer site was added by template switching, and unique molecular identifiers were carried by the cDNA. TCRdb redid the calling of the 5' RACE reads with MiXCR, one entry per CDR3 protein. The table records approximately 490,000 distinct CDR3 sequences, about a fifth of them present only once. The sample also formed part of further work on yellow fever vaccine responses in identical twins. In that study: Vaccine-induced T cell responses in twins were reportedly observed to appear partly convergent, partly personalized.

The J gene is TRBJ2-7, the V gene TRBV12-3 or TRBV12-4; the D gene is possibly TRBD1 (6 bases). This TCR was recovered from a woman aged 18-29 years in good health. The sequencing sample was made of CD4+ T cells sorted from blood. The chain's CDR3 is CASSLGAGQYF. CDR3 coding DNA: TGTGCCAGCAGTTTGGGGGCAGGCCAGTACTTC.